Below are 7 T cell receptor beta chains sequenced from a single sample in a study of human T cells and chemical hapten exposure. MiXCR was run by TCRdb on the RACE reads, yielding one entry per CDR3 protein. The sample contains more than 85,000 distinct CDR3 sequences, about 8.5% of which appear only once. The time point here: pre-sensitization, week 0. This sample's treatment: therapeutic diphenylcyclopropenone sensitization with weekly scalp DPC. Sample: whole blood, taken in connection with sensitization to the hapten diphenylcyclopropenone (DPC). Receptors originate from a man between 35 and 55 years old with alopecia areata. Some clones in this sample may be carry-over from other donors' samples.

The rearrangement links TRBV2 to TRBJ2-7, with D possibly being TRBD1 (6 bases). The CDR3 consists of 12 residues. The germline V gene encodes CDR1 SNHLY and CDR2 FYNNEI. The V end lost 2 bases, the J end lost 4 bases, and 6 bases lay between the germline ends. In DNA form, the CDR3 reads TGTGCCAGCAGTGAACAGGGGTACGAGCAGTACGTC. Translation: CASSEQGYEQYV.

This clonotype has more than one count but fewer than ten. This sequence joins TRBV5-1 and TRBJ2-3; a weak D match, TRBD2 (5 bases). CDR3 length: 15 residues. Germline CDR1 SGHRS, CDR2 YFSETQ. V lost 4 bases and J lost 1, with 13 bases in between. The CDR3 DNA reads TGCGCCAGCAGCGTTGGAGGCGACCGCACAGATACGCAGTATTTT. Translation gives CASSVGGDRTDTQYF.

The V call is TRBV6-1, the J call TRBJ1-6; tentatively, D is TRBD1 (6 bases). This CDR3 is 18 amino acids long. V was cut by 5 bases and J by 7 bases, with 24 bases left in between. From germline, CDR1 is MNHNS and CDR2 SASEGT. DNA of the CDR3: TGTGCCAGCAGTCGGGGTTTGGAGGGGGTAGGTCGAAATTCACCCCTCCACTTT. It yields the protein CASSRGLEGVGRNSPLHF.

This clonotype was observed a few times. The chain has TRBV18 and TRBJ1-6; 8 nucleotides agree with TRBD1. The CDR3 runs 15 residues. Germline V gene data show CDR1 as KGHSH and CDR2 as LQKENI. V dropped 4 bases and J dropped 9; count of bases not matched to a gene: 8. The CDR3: CASSLIQGASSPLHF. The CDR3 nucleotides are TGTGCCAGCTCACTGATCCAGGGGGCCAGTTCACCCCTCCACTTT.

The chain uses TRBV24-1 and TRBJ2-1; 8 nucleotides line up with TRBD1. The germline gives CDR1 KGHDR, CDR2 SFDVKD. The CDR3 is made up of 14 amino acids. Trimming removed 9 bases from V and 7 bases from J; junction bases left unmatched: 10. CDR3 DNA sequence: TGTGCCACCTTAGTCCGGACAGGGCTAAATGAGCAGTTCTTC. It encodes CATLVRTGLNEQFF.

The chain uses TRBV28 and TRBJ2-3; TRBD2 is a possible D gene (6 bases). V shed 7 bases and J shed 1 base, with 9 bases lying between them. Germline V gene sequence: CDR1 MDHEN, CDR2 SYDVKM. This CDR3 spans 13 amino acids. This chain's CDR3 is CASMGGGTDTQYF. The CDR3 bases are TGTGCCAGCATGGGGGGTGGCACAGATACGCAGTATTTT.

This clonotype came up many times. The chain uses TRBV20-1 and TRBJ1-5; 11 nucleotides agree with TRBD1. Germline CDR1 is DFQATT and CDR2 is SNEGSKA (reference sequence). The CDR3 has 17 residues. V dropped 1 base and J dropped 2; count of bases not matched to a gene: 7. The CDR3 spells CSARALGQGAGNQPQHF. The CDR3, as DNA: TGCAGTGCTAGAGCCCTAGGACAGGGGGCCGGCAATCAGCCCCAGCATTTT.